This TCR beta chain is drawn from a study of CD8 T cells in ankylosing spondylitis. Study-wide points: Some motif variants were previously reported in reactive arthritis synovial fluid and blood.

Quantitative molecular-barcoded 5'-RACE generated the TCR beta libraries. One entry per CDR3 protein results from TCRdb running MiXCR on the 5' RACE reads. The table records roughly 130,000 distinct CDR3 sequences, roughly 7.3% of them present only once. The CDR3 spans 16 residues. Trimming removed 4 bases at V and 1 base at J, with 16 bases between. Germline V CDR1 and CDR2: PRHDT, FYEKMQ (reference sequence). This clonotype was counted ten times or more. Its antigen remains unknown. The chain combines TRBV13 with TRBJ1-1, with a possible D match to TRBD1 (5 bases). What was sequenced was blood, either unsorted or a sorted T cell fraction (not recorded which). This TCR derives from a male donor with ankylosing spondylitis or in good health (not recorded which). The CDR3 reads CASSSGMGTGNTEAFF. In DNA, the CDR3 is TGTGCCAGCAGCTCAGGGATGGGGACGGGGAACACTGAAGCTTTCTTT.